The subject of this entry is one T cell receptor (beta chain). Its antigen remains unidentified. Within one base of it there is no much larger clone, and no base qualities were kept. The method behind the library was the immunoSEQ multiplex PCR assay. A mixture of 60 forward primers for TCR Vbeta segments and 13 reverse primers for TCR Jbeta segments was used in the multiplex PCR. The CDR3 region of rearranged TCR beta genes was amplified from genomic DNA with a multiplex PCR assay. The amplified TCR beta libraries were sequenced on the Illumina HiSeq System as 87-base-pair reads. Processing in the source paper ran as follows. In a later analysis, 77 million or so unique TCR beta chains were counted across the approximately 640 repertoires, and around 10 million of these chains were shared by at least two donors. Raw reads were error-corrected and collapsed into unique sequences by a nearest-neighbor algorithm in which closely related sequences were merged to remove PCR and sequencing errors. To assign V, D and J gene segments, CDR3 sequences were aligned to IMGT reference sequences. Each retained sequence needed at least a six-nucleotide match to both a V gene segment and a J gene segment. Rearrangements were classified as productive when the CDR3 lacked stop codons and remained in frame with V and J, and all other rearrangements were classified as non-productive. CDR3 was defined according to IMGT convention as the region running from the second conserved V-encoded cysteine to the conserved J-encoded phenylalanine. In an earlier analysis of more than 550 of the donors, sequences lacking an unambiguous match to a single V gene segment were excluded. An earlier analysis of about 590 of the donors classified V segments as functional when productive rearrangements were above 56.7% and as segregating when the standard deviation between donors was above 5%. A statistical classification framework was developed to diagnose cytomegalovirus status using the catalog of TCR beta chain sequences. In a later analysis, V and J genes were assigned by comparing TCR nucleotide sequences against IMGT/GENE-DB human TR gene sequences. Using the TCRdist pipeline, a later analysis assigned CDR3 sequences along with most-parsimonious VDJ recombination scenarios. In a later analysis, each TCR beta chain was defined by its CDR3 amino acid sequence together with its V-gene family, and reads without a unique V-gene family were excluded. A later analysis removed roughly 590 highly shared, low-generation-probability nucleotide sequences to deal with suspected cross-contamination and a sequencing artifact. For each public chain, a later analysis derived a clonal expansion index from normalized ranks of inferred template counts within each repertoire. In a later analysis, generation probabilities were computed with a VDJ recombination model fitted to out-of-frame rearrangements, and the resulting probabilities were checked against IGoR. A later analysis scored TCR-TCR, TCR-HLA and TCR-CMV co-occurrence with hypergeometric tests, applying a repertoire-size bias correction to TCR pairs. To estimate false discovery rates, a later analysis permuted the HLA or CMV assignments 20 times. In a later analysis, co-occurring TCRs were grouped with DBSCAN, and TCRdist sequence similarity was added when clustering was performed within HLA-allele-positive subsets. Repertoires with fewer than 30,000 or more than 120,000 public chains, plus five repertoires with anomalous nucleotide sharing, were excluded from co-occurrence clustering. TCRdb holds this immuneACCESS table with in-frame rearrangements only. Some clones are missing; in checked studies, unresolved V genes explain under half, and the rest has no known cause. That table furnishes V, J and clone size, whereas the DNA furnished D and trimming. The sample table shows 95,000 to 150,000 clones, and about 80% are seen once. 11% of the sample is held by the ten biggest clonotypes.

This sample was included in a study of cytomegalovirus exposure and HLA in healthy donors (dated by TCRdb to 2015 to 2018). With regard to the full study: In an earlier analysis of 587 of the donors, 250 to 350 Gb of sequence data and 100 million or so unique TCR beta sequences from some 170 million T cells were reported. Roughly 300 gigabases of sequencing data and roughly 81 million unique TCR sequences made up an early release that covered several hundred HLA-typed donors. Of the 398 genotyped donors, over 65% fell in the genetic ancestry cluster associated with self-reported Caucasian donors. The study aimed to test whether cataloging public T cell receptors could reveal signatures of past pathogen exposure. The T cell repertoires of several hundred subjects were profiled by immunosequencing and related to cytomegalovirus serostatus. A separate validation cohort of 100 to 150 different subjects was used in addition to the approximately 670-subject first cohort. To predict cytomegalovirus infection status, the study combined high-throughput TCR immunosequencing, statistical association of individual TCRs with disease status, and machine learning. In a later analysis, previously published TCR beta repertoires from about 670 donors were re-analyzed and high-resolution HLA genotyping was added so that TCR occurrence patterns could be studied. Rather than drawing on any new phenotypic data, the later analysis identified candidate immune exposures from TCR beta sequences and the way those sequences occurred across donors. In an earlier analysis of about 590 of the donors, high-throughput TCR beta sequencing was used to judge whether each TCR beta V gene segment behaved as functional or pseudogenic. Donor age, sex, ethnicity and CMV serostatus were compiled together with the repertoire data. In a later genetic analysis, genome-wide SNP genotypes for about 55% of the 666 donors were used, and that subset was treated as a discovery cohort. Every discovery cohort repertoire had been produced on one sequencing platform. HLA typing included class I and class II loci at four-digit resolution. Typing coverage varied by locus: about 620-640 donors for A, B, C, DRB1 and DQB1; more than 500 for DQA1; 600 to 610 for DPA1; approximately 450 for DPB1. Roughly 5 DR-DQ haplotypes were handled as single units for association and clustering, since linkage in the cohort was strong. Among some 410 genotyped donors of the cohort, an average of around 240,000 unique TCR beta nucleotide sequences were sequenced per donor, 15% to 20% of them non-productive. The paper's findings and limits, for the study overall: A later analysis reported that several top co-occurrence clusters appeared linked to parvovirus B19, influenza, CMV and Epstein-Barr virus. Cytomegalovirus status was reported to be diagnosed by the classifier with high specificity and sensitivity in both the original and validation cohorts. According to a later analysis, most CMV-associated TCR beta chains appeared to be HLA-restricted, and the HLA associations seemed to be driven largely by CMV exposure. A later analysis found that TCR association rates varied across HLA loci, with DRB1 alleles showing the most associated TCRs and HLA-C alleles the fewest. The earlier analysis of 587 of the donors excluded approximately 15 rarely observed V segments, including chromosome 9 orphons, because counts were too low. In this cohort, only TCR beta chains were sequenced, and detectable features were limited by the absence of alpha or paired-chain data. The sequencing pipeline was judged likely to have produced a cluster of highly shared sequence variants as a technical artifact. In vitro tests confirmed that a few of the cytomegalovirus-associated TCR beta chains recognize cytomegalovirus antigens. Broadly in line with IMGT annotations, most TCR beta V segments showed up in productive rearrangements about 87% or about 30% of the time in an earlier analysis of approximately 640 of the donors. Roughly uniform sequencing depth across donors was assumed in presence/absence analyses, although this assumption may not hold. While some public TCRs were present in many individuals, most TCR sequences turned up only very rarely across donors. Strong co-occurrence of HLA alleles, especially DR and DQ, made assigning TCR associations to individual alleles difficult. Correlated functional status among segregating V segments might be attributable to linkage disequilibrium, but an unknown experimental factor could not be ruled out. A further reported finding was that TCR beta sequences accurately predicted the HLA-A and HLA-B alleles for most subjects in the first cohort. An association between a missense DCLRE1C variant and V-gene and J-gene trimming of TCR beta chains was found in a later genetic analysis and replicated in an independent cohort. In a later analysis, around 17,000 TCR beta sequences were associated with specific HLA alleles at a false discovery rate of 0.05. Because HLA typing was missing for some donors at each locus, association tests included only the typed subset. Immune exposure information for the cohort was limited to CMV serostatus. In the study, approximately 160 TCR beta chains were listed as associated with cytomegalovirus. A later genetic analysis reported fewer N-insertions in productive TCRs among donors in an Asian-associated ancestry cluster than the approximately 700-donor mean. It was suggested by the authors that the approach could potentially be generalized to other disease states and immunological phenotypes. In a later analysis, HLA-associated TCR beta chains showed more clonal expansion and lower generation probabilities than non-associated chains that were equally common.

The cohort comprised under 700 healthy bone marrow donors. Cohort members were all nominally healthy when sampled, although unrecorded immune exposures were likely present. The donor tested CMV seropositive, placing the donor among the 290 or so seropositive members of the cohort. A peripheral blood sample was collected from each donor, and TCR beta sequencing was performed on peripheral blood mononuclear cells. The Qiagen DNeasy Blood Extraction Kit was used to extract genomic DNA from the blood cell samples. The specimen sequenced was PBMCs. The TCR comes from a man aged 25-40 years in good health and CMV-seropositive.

The DNA sequence reads TGTGCCAGCAGCTCCGGGACAGGGGAGGCAGATACGCAGTATTTT. It encodes CASSSGTGEADTQYF. The rearrangement combines TRBV4-2 with TRBJ2-3; 10 bases in the junction line up with TRBD1. Based on the germline V gene, the CDR1 and CDR2 sequences are LGHNA and YNFKEQ. V is pruned by 5 bases and J by 4 bases, leaving 6 bases of the junction without a gene match. Counted from cysteine to phenylalanine, this CDR3 has 15 amino acids. Kept here is only the CDR3 DNA, which spans 45 bases and is read in frame from base 1.